Sequencing of this T cell receptor beta chain was carried out in a study of blood T cell repertoires in COVID-19. Turning to the study itself: Samples of COVID-19 (acute and convalescent) were obtained from the United States, Italy and Spain.

This CDR3 spans 13 amino acids. The germline gives CDR1 MNHEY, CDR2 SMNVEV (reference sequence). V was pared by 5 bases and J by 5 bases, with 12 bases between. Under the authors' procedure: Estimation of nucleated cell counts was performed using reference gene primer amplification. Method: immunoSEQ multiplex PCR; TCRdb's copy keeps in-frame clones and lacks some. V, J and clone size are those of that table, while D and trimming were read from the DNA. Here the sample spans 150,000 to 200,000 clones, 70% to 85% being singletons. Participants had their cohort set by participant-reported clinical history.

The clonotype was recovered from a woman aged 45-59 years who had recovered from COVID-19. The V gene is TRBV27, the J gene TRBJ1-1; possibly TRBD1 for D (5 bases). The sample comprised PBMCs or T cells enriched from blood (not recorded which). The chain's CDR3 is CASSVQGLTEAFF. The CDR3 nucleotides read TGTGCCAGCAGTGTTCAGGGTTTAACTGAAGCTTTCTTT.